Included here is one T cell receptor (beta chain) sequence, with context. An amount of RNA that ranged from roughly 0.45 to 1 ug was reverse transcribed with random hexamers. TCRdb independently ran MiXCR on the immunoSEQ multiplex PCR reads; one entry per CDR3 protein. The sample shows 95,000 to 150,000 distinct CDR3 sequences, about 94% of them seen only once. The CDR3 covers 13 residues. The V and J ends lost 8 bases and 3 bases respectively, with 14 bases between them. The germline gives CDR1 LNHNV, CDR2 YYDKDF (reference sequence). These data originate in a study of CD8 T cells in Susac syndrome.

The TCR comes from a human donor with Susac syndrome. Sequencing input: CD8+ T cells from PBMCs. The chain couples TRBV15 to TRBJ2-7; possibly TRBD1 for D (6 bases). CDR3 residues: CATPGTTFYEQYF. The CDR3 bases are TGTGCCACCCCCGGGACAACCTTCTACGAGCAGTACTTC.